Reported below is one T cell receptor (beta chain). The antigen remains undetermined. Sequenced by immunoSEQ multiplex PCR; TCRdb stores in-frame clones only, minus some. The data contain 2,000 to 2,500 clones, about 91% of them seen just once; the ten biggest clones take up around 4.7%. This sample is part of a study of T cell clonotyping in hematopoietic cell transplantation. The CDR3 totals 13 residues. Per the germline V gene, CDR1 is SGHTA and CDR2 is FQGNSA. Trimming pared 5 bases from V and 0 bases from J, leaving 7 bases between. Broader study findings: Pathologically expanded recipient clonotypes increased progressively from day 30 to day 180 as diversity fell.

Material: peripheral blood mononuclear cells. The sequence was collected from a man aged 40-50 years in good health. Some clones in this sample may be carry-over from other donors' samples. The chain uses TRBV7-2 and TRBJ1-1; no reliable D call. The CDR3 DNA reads TGTGCCAGCAGCCCCCAATTGAACACTGAAGCTTTCTTT. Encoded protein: CASSPQLNTEAFF.